This T cell receptor beta chain came from a study of beta chain features in type 1 diabetes. Study-wide findings and caveats: Sampled from patients, naive, central memory and Treg TCRB repertoires appeared more similar than those sampled from healthy donors. TCRB CDR3s from Type 1 diabetes patients were moderately but significantly shorter in all four CD4+ subsets.

As concerns this clone: What it binds is unknown.

Expressed TCRB transcripts were sequenced after all isolated RNA was converted to cDNA. The data were produced by immunoSEQ multiplex PCR, yet TCRdb's version contains in-frame clones alone and is incomplete. The sample carries 200,000 to 300,000 clones, roughly 20% recorded once. Germline assignment: CDR1 SGHDT and CDR2 YYEEEE. The CDR3 contains 14 residues. V was clipped by 0 bases and J by 5 bases, with 12 bases between them. The TCR was taken from a middle-aged woman with type 1 diabetes. Sample: naive CD4+ T cells from blood. V is TRBV5-6 and J is TRBJ2-7, with D perhaps matching TRBD1 (5 bases). The CDR3 nucleotides read TGTGCCAGCAGCTTGGTTGGGGCTAAGGACGAGCAGTACTTC. Its protein product is CASSLVGAKDEQYF.